This T cell receptor (beta chain) was sequenced in a study of T cell responses to AZD1222 COVID-19 vaccine. Study-level points and caveats: Donor demographics were predominantly white British with a female majority; clonal diversity may be underestimated. After two AZD1222 doses, spike-specific TCR breadth and depth rose versus day 0. Seropositive status at baseline applied to only a handful of AZD1222 recipients.

Repertoires were generated with immunoSEQ multiplex PCR, while TCRdb's copy carries only in-frame clones and drops some. The sample shows around 99,000 clones, roughly 86% of them seen only once. CDR1 is SGHTA, CDR2 FQGTGA, per germline. Trimming cost V 5 bases and J 7 bases; bases outside gene matches: 9. The CDR3 runs to 17 residues. With respect to this clone: Its antigen remains unknown.

This TCR was recovered from an adult who received the AZD1222 COVID-19 vaccine. The chain uses TRBV7-3 and TRBJ2-2; 14 nucleotides agree with TRBD2. The material sequenced was peripheral blood, taken 28 days after the second AZD1222 dose. The CDR3 region has the DNA TGTGCCAGCAGCACCGGGACTAGCGGGAGAGCAGGCGGGGAGCTGTTTTTT. Protein sequence: CASSTGTSGRAGGELFF. The full variable domain, its missing parts supplied by reference TRBV7-3 and TRBJ2-2, is GAGVSQTPSNKVTEKGKYVELRCDPISGHTALYWYRQSLGQGPEFLIYFQGTGAADDSGLPNDRFFAVRPEGSVSTLKIQRTERGDSAVYLCASSTGTSGRAGGELFFGEGSRLTVL.